A single sample is the source of the 14 T cell receptor beta chains below, sequenced in a study of cytomegalovirus exposure and HLA in healthy donors. Primers included in the PCR were 60 Vbeta and 13 Jbeta primers. TCRdb's table, derived via immunoSEQ multiplex PCR, lists solely in-frame clones and lacks some. The top ten clones hold 2.5% to 3.5% of a sample with under 110,000 clones, around 75% of them seen once. The specimen was PBMCs. These receptors were collected from a male donor in good health and CMV-seropositive.

V is TRBV9 and J is TRBJ2-5; 11 positions match TRBD2. CDR1 and CDR2 (germline): SGDLS, YYNGEE. V trimming: 4 bases; J trimming: 1 base; junction bases outside the gene matches: 3. The CDR3 length is 15 residues. The chain's CDR3 is CASSPLAGGQETQYF. CDR3 DNA sequence: TGTGCCAGCAGCCCTCTAGCGGGAGGCCAAGAGACCCAGTACTTC.

This clone was recorded a few times. This chain connects TRBV15 to TRBJ2-7; TRBD1 agrees at 9 bases. Germline-derived CDR1 and CDR2 are LNHNV and YYDKDF (reference sequence). This CDR3 region has 15 residues. J lost 6 bases, V lost 3 bases, and 9 bases had no gene match. CDR3 sequence reads: CATSSRSRDRVEQYF. As DNA, the CDR3 is TGTGCCACCAGCAGCCGGTCCCGGGACAGGGTCGAGCAGTACTTC.

This clone was observed a few times. J is TRBJ2-7 and V is TRBV18, with TRBD1 matching 8 bases. Germline loops: CDR1 KGHSH, CDR2 LQKENI. The CDR3 spans 15 residues. V trimming: 6 bases; J trimming: 6 bases; junction bases outside the gene matches: 13. CDR3 protein: CASSQGTGPRLEQYF. The CDR3 coding sequence is TGTGCCAGCTCGCAGGGGACAGGCCCACGTCTCGAGCAGTACTTC.

This clone turned up a few times. The rearrangement joins TRBV4-2 to TRBJ2-3; 8 nucleotides agree with TRBD2. V trimming: 1 base; J trimming: 1 base; junction bases outside the gene matches: 1. The germline gives CDR1 LGHNA, CDR2 YNFKEQ. The CDR3 totals 15 residues. The CDR3 protein is CASSQGRGGTDTQYF. As DNA, the CDR3 is TGTGCCAGCAGCCAAGGGCGGGGGGGCACAGATACGCAGTATTTT.

The chain links TRBV2 to TRBJ1-5, with TRBD1 matching over 9 bases. CDR3 length: 15 residues. Germline V gene data show CDR1 as SNHLY and CDR2 as FYNNEI. J was trimmed by 10 bases and V by 5 bases; bases with no gene match: 12. Here the CDR3 reads CASSLGDRVLGPQHF. The CDR3 DNA follows: TGTGCCAGCAGTCTGGGGGACAGGGTATTAGGTCCCCAGCATTTT.

CDR3 residues: CASSDGQYNQPQHF. The CDR3 coding sequence is TGTGCCAGCAGCGATGGACAGTACAATCAGCCCCAGCATTTT. This chain uses TRBV9 with TRBJ1-5; D is perhaps TRBD1 (6 bases). CDR3 length: 14 residues. V was trimmed by 3 bases and J by 3 bases, leaving 10 bases between them. CDR1 SGDLS and CDR2 YYNGEE come from the germline V gene.

The rearrangement uses TRBV4-3 and TRBJ1-3; D call uncertain. The CDR3 has 16 amino acids. Trimming took 1 base from V and 0 from J, leaving 10 bases between them. The germline V gene encodes CDR1 LGHNA and CDR2 YSLEER. CDR3 in amino acids: CASSQVEGSSGNTIYF. DNA of the CDR3: TGCGCCAGCAGCCAAGTAGAAGGGAGCTCTGGAAACACCATATATTTT.

The rearrangement joins TRBV21-1 to TRBJ2-5; the D call in the table, TRBD1, was not verified against the DNA. TRBV21-1 corresponds to a pseudogene. The CDR3 is 14 residues long. CDR3 in DNA: TGTGCCAGCAGCAAAAGGAACAGCCAAGAGACCCAGTACTTC. Amino acid sequence: CASSKRNSQETQYF.

The chain combines TRBV7-3 with TRBJ2-1; D unresolved. Trimming took 0 bases from V and 12 from J, leaving 12 bases between them. In germline, CDR1 is SGHTA, CDR2 FQGTGA. This CDR3 is 13 amino acids long. The CDR3 DNA is TGTGCCAGCAGCTTAACGCCGCCGTCAGGGCAGTTCTTC. This gives the protein CASSLTPPSGQFF.

The chain links TRBV28 to TRBJ1-5; D is unclear. V lost 4 bases to trimming and J lost 6 bases, with 4 bases between them. There are 11 residues in the CDR3. The germline V gene has CDR1 MDHEN and CDR2 SYDVKM. Here the CDR3 reads CASSYGQPQHF. Here the CDR3 DNA reads TGTGCCAGCAGTTACGGTCAGCCCCAGCATTTT.

In its sample, this clone was seen once. This chain links TRBV7-2 with TRBJ2-2; D is uncertain. The V gene lost 3 bases and the J gene lost 0 bases, with 5 bases spanning the gap. Germline V CDR1 and CDR2: SGHTA, FQGNSA. This CDR3 is 14 amino acids long. CDR3 sequence: CASSFTPNTGELFF. CDR3 bases: TGTGCCAGCAGCTTTACACCGAACACCGGGGAGCTGTTTTTT. Full variable domain (rest looked up from reference TRBV7-2 and TRBJ2-2): GAGVSQSPSNKVTEKGKDVELRCDPISGHTALYWYRQSLGQGLEFLIYFQGNSAPDKSGLPSDRFSAERTGGSVSTLTIQRTQQEDSAVYLCASSFTPNTGELFFGEGSRLTVL.

This clone was counted a few times. The chain is built from TRBV5-4 and TRBJ1-1; TRBD1 matches at 8 bases. The CDR3 contains 15 residues. The germline V gene encodes CDR1 SGHNT and CDR2 YYREEE (reference sequence). V was pared by 4 bases and J by 0 bases, with 5 bases of the junction left unmatched. The CDR3 here is CASSGKQGVNTEAFF. CDR3 DNA: TGTGCCAGCAGCGGGAAACAGGGGGTGAACACTGAAGCTTTCTTT.

This rearrangement joins TRBV18 to TRBJ2-7; D uncertain. The CDR3 extends over 12 amino acids. The V gene's germline CDR1 is KGHSH and CDR2 LQKENI. V gave up 3 bases and J gave up 0 bases, with 3 bases separating them. CDR3 sequence: CASSPNSYEQYF. CDR3 coding DNA: TGTGCCAGCTCACCTAACTCCTACGAGCAGTACTTC.

This chain uses TRBV19 with TRBJ1-1; TRBD1 is a possible D gene (5 bases). Germline V gene data show CDR1 as LNHDA and CDR2 as SQIVND (reference sequence). V lost 3 bases and J 4 bases, leaving 12 bases between the germline ends. This CDR3 has 14 amino acids. The CDR3 spells CASSIGRVATEAFF. In nucleotides, the CDR3 is TGTGCCAGTAGTATCGGCAGGGTGGCCACTGAAGCTTTCTTT.